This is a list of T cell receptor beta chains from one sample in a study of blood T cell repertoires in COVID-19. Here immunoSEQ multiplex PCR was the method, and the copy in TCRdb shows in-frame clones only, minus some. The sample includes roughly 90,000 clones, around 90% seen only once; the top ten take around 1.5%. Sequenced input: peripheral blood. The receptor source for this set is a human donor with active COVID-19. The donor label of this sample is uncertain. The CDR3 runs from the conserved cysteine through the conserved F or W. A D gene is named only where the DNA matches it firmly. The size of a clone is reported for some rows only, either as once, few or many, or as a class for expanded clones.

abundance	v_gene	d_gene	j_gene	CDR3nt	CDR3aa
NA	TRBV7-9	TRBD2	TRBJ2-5	TGTGCCTGGAGCGGGGGACCCCACCCGGAGACCCAGTACTTC	CAWSGGPHPETQYF
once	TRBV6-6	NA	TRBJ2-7	TGTGCCAGCAGTTACACCGGCCCCGCGGACGAGCAGTACTTC	CASSYTGPADEQYF
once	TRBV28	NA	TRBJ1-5	TGTGCCAGCAAGCAGGGGAACGGCAATCAGCCCCAGCATTTT	CASKQGNGNQPQHF
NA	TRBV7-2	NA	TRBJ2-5	TGTGCCAGCAGCCCCACGTTGCTACAGGGCCGCCGAGAGACCCAGTACTTC	CASSPTLLQGRRETQYF
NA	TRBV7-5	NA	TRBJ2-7	TGTGCCAGAACCCCCCCCTATCTACCCTACGAGCAGTACTTC	CARTPPYLPYEQYF
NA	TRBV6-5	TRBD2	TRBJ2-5	TGTGCCAGCAGCCGACTAGCGGGGGAGCAGACCCAGTACTTC	CASSRLAGEQTQYF
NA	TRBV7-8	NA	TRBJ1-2	TGTGCCAGCAGCCCACATAACAGGGCATCTCCGGACTATGGCTACACCTTC	CASSPHNRASPDYGYTF
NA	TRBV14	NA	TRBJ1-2	TGTGCCAGCAGCCCTCATAGCAGGGATGGCTACACCTTC	CASSPHSRDGYTF
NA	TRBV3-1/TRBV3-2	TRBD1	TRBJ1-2	TGTGCCAGCAGCCAAGGCCCAGGGGGAAGGAGCTATGGCTACACCTTC	CASSQGPGGRSYGYTF
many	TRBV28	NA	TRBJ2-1	TGTGCCAGCACCGCCCAATGGAGCAATGAGCAGTTCTTC	CASTAQWSNEQFF
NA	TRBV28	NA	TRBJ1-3	TGTGCCAGCACCCCACCGAGGGAAGACACCATATATTTT	CASTPPREDTIYF